The present T cell receptor (beta chain) was sequenced within a study of graft-versus-host responses after intestinal transplantation. Notes on this clone: The antigen is not known.

The study, taken as a whole, reports: GvH clones were found in recipient marrow; some appeared first in ileum or blood.

There are 15 residues in the CDR3. The germline CDR1 and CDR2 sequences are SGHVS and FNYEAQ. Trimming stripped 4 bases from V and 1 base from J, with 12 bases between. Clones were read by immunoSEQ multiplex PCR, and TCRdb kept only the in-frame ones, dropping some. The sample holds 90,000 to 150,000 clones; approximately 92% are singletons and the top ten take roughly 0.11%. The TCR was taken from a human donor who received an intestinal transplant. Specimen: unstimulated CD4+ T cells sorted from spleen or lymph node cells, collected before intestinal transplant. The chain couples TRBV7-6 to TRBJ2-3; tentatively, D is TRBD1 (8 bases). CDR3 DNA: TGTGCCAGCAGCTCAGCGGGACAGGGCACAGATACGCAGTATTTT. It encodes CASSSAGQGTDTQYF.